Given below is one TCR beta chain in context. What it binds is not known. The donors, nominally healthy at sampling, likely had unrecorded immune exposures. The entry originates in a study of cytomegalovirus exposure and HLA in healthy donors. Overall study results and limits: Reported findings show TCR beta sequences accurately forecast HLA-A and HLA-B alleles in most subjects. Indistinguishable V segments, including TRBV6-2 and TRBV6-3, were excluded.

With V trimmed by 8 bases and J by 8 bases, 8 bases remained unmatched. Germline V gene data show CDR1 as MNHNS and CDR2 as SASEGT. CDR3 length: 13 residues. The PCR ran on 60 Vbeta and 13 Jbeta primers. Method: immunoSEQ multiplex PCR; TCRdb's copy keeps in-frame clones and lacks some. The sample records around 190,000 clones, around 82% being singletons. This clonotype originated in a woman aged 25 to 39 in good health and CMV-seronegative. The chain couples TRBV6-1 to TRBJ2-1; 8 bases line up with TRBD1. Sequencing was carried out using PBMCs. CDR3 bases: TGTGCCAGCGCTAAGGACAGGGAAGATGAGCAGTTCTTC. Translated: CASAKDREDEQFF.